This T cell receptor (beta chain) is drawn from a study of vaccination effects on CD4 cells after COVID-19. Clones were sequenced by immunoSEQ multiplex PCR, and TCRdb holds only the in-frame ones, with some missing. The sample shows 50,000 to 60,000 clones, 70% of them seen only once. The V gene end was trimmed by 4 bases and the J gene end by 1 base; junction bases not matched to a gene: 2. The germline CDR1 and CDR2 sequences are SQVTM and ANQGSEA. The CDR3 totals 13 residues. Pools of viral peptides were used by the ViraFEST assay to expand antigen-specific CD4+ T cells ahead of sequencing. Isolating CD4+ T cells followed approximately ten days of culture. Neither prior SARS-CoV-2 infection nor positive nucleocapsid antibodies were present in the vaccine recipients. A remark on this clone: The antigen is unknown.

The clonotype comes from a human donor who received a COVID-19 vaccine. The starting material was CD4+ T cells from PBMCs cultured with SARS-CoV-2 spike peptides, obtained before COVID-19 vaccination. This chain joins TRBV29-1 and TRBJ2-3; 7 bases line up with TRBD1. CDR3 amino acids: CSVGTGRTDTQYF. In DNA, the CDR3 is TGCAGCGTTGGGACAGGCCGCACAGATACGCAGTATTTT.